Listed below are T cell receptor beta chains from one sample, sequenced in a study of cytomegalovirus exposure and HLA in healthy donors. Profiled with immunoSEQ multiplex PCR; TCRdb holds only in-frame clones, not every one. The table has roughly 97,000 clones, roughly 9.1% seen once. Sequencing was carried out using PBMCs. Source of these receptors: a man aged 35-49 years in good health and CMV-seropositive. CDR3s include the opening cysteine and the closing phenylalanine or tryptophan.

v_gene	CDR3aa
TRBV6-1	CASSEDRSPYF
TRBV6-1	CASRTPGSPQHF
TRBV2	CATGPPRPGAQHF
TRBV4-2	CASSQEDRFYGYTF
TRBV19	CASSIGLAADTQYF
TRBV28	CASSKTGTSVQETQYF
TRBV7-9	CASSNSQGNYGYTF
TRBV7-3	CASSLGVGGGYTF
TRBV12-5	CASGSQGGELFF
TRBV10-3	CAIRDSVYEQYF
TRBV11-2	CASSLDRGGPGHF
TRBV6-1	CASSEDQGSYNEQFF
TRBV6-1	CATRQGKETQYF
TRBV13	CASTIRDSQETQYF
TRBV4-1	CASSQGAGGAYEQYF
TRBV18	CASSPLQNYNQPQHF
TRBV27	CASSYLAGEPYEQYF
TRBV16	CASSLGRGLATGANVLTF
TRBV28	CASRTSAGYEQYF